The 15 T cell receptor beta chains below all came from one sample that was sequenced in a study of OX40 agonist ivuxolimab in advanced cancers. Profiling relied on immunoSEQ multiplex PCR, and the TCRdb table lists in-frame clones only, not all of them. The profile shows roughly 55,000 clones, around 88% of them singletons. The sequencing used CD4+ or CD8+ T cells sorted from blood, collected in a trial of the OX40 agonist ivuxolimab. All receptors come from an adult with an advanced solid tumor such as melanoma, head and neck, liver or kidney cancer.

The genes are TRBV4-1 and TRBJ1-1; 10 nucleotides match TRBD1. Germline CDR1 MGHRA, CDR2 YSYEKL. The CDR3 totals 17 residues. Unmatched junction bases numbered 14, after V lost 6 bases and J lost 4 bases. The CDR3 DNA reads as TGCGCCAGCAGACTCAACCTAGGGACAGGGGCTTTCACTGAAGCTTTCTTT. Translated, it gives CASRLNLGTGAFTEAFF.

The chain recombines TRBV6-1 with TRBJ1-6; D uncertain. The CDR3 length is 15 residues. The V gene lost 1 base and the J gene lost 8 bases, with 12 bases spanning the gap. Germline V lookup: CDR1 MNHNS, CDR2 SASEGT. The CDR3 nucleotides read TGTGCCAGCAGTGAAGTGGAGGGCTCGGATTCACCCCTCCACTTT. Its translation: CASSEVEGSDSPLHF.

The chain joins TRBV15 to TRBJ2-6, with a possible D match to TRBD2 (6 bases). CDR3 length equals 20 residues. The germline V gene encodes CDR1 LNHNV and CDR2 YYDKDF (reference sequence). With 0 bases removed from V and 0 bases from J, the gap between germline ends came to 18 bases. CDR3 loop: CATSRESVLALSSGANVLTF. The CDR3 region has the DNA TGTGCCACCAGCAGAGAGTCAGTTCTAGCGTTGAGCTCTGGGGCCAACGTCCTGACTTTC.

The genes are TRBV11-2 and TRBJ2-4, with D unresolved. V gave up 2 bases and J gave up 2 bases, with 19 bases separating them. The CDR3 totals 18 residues. Germline V CDR1 and CDR2: SGHAT, FQNNGV. CDR3 nucleotide sequence: TGTGCCAGCAGCTTATCTGCCCCCTGGGGTGGACCCAAAAACATTCAGTACTTC. As protein: CASSLSAPWGGPKNIQYF.

The rearrangement joins TRBV5-1 to TRBJ2-2; no reliable D call. Trimming stripped 4 bases from V and 6 bases from J, with 7 bases between. This CDR3 region has 12 residues. CDR1 and CDR2 from the germline V gene are SGHRS and YFSETQ. As DNA, the CDR3 is TGCGCCAGCAGCCCCCTATCCGGGGAGCTGTTTTTT. Encoded protein: CASSPLSGELFF.

The V call is TRBV19, the J call TRBJ1-3; the match to TRBD1 covers 7 bases. CDR1 and CDR2 (germline): LNHDA, SQIVND (reference sequence). The CDR3 covers 13 residues. The ends lost 9 bases at V and 2 bases at J; junction bases unmatched: 4. CDR3 amino acids: CASGQAPGNTIYF. The DNA of the CDR3 is TGTGCCAGCGGACAGGCCCCTGGAAACACCATATATTTT.

The chain joins TRBV7-9 to TRBJ2-7; the D call may be TRBD1 or TRBD2 (5 bases each). The V gene's germline CDR1 is SEHNR and CDR2 FQNEAQ (reference sequence). The CDR3 runs to 17 residues. Trimming removed 5 bases at V and 2 bases at J, with 22 bases between. CDR3 protein: CASSLGTPLGVTYEQYF. CDR3 nucleotides: TGTGCCAGCAGCCTGGGGACCCCTCTAGGGGTAACCTACGAGCAGTACTTC. The whole variable domain, remainder taken from reference TRBV7-9 and TRBJ2-7, is DTGVSQNPRHKITKRGQNVTFRCDPISEHNRLYWYRQTLGQGPEFLTYFQNEAQLEKSRLLSDRFSAERPKGSFSTLEIQRTEQGDSAMYLCASSLGTPLGVTYEQYFGPGTRLTVT.

In its sample, this clone ranks as medium-sized. The gene calls are TRBV5-5 and TRBJ1-2, with D uncertain. This CDR3 comprises 15 residues. Trimming stripped 4 bases from V and 4 bases from J, with 17 bases between. Looked up from germline, CDR1 is SGHKS and CDR2 is YYEKEE (reference sequence). This chain's CDR3 is CASSPPEGYGYGYTF. DNA for the CDR3: TGTGCCAGCAGCCCCCCCGAGGGATACGGCTATGGCTACACCTTC.

The rearrangement links TRBV4-1 to TRBJ1-2; D is ambiguous. The V and J ends lost 1 base and 7 bases respectively, with 13 bases between them. The CDR3 has 14 amino acids. The germline CDR1 and CDR2 sequences are MGHRA and YSYEKL. The CDR3 coding sequence is TGCGCCAGCAGCCAAGTATGGGAGGGTCGTGGCTACACCTTC. It yields the protein CASSQVWEGRGYTF.

The CDR3 spells CASSLDSGPDTQYF. The CDR3 DNA sequence: TGCGCCAGCAGCTTGGATAGTGGTCCAGATACGCAGTATTTT. The genes are TRBV5-1 and TRBJ2-3; D is uncertain. Germline-derived CDR1 and CDR2 are SGHRS and YFSETQ. V was pared by 0 bases and J by 4 bases, with 9 bases between. The CDR3 contains 14 residues. The entire variable domain, with the rest obtained from reference TRBV5-1 and TRBJ2-3, is as follows: KAGVTQTPRYLIKTRGQQVTLSCSPISGHRSVSWYQQTPGQGLQFLFEYFSETQRNKGNFPGRFSGRQFSNSRSEMNVSTLELGDSALYLCASSLDSGPDTQYFGPGTRLTVL.

The chain has TRBV7-8 and TRBJ2-7, with no clear D. CDR1 and CDR2 from the germline V gene are SGHVS and FQNEAQ. CDR3 length: 12 amino acids. V was clipped by 3 bases and J by 0 bases, with 3 bases between them. This CDR3 reads CASSFFSYEQYF. The CDR3 DNA sequence: TGTGCCAGCAGCTTTTTCTCCTACGAGCAGTACTTC.

The chain carries TRBV5-3 and TRBJ1-1; the D is unclear. TRBV5-3 is marked as an open reading frame, function uncertain. The CDR3 runs to 14 residues. The germline V and J ends were trimmed by 2 bases and 6 bases, with 14 bases remaining between them. This CDR3 is CARSFGGFAAEAFF. As DNA, the CDR3 is TGTGCCAGAAGCTTTGGAGGGTTTGCGGCTGAAGCTTTCTTT.

This clone came up a few times. The V and J genes are TRBV27 and TRBJ2-7; 9 positions match TRBD2. The V gene end was trimmed by 0 bases and the J gene end by 6 bases; junction bases not matched to a gene: 6. The germline CDR1 and CDR2 sequences are MNHEY and SMNVEV (reference sequence). This CDR3 has 15 amino acids. The CDR3 nucleotides read TGTGCCAGCAGTTTATCCTGGCGGGGGGGAATCGAGCAGTACTTC. Protein product: CASSLSWRGGIEQYF.

This clone was detected once. The gene calls are TRBV7-3 and TRBJ2-3; TRBD2 matches 7 bases. V lost 8 bases to trimming and J lost 4 bases; unmatched junction nucleotides: 12. CDR1 is SGHTA and CDR2 is FQGTGA in the germline V gene. The CDR3 length is 15 residues. Written as DNA, the CDR3 is TGTGCCAGCTCTGCTCTACCAGGGAGGGCAGATACGCAGTATTTT. Its translation: CASSALPGRADTQYF.

The rearrangement joins TRBV27 to TRBJ1-6, with a tentative D call TRBD1 (5 bases). Germline V gene sequence: CDR1 MNHEY, CDR2 SMNVEV (reference sequence). The ends were cut back, 4 bases at V and 0 bases at J, with 13 bases in the middle. The CDR3 consists of 17 residues. CDR3 sequence reads: CASSYTIQGSYNSPLHF. For the CDR3, the DNA is TGTGCCAGCAGTTACACGATTCAGGGCTCCTATAATTCACCCCTCCACTTT.